This T cell receptor beta chain comes out of a study of control samples from healthy donors and cancer patients. V gave up 1 base and J gave up 4 bases, with 10 bases separating them. This CDR3 is built from 15 residues. The germline V gene encodes CDR1 SGHAT and CDR2 FQNNGV. The protocol was immunoSEQ multiplex PCR, while the TCRdb copy is restricted to in-frame clones and leaves out a portion. The sample consists of approximately 87,000 clones, 91% of them appearing once. The chain employs TRBV11-2 and TRBJ1-4; D uncertain. This receptor was taken from a man between 45 and 60 years old in good health. Material: blood. CDR3: CASSLARTNNEKLFF. The CDR3 DNA follows: TGTGCCAGCAGCTTAGCAAGGACCAATAATGAAAAACTGTTTTTT.